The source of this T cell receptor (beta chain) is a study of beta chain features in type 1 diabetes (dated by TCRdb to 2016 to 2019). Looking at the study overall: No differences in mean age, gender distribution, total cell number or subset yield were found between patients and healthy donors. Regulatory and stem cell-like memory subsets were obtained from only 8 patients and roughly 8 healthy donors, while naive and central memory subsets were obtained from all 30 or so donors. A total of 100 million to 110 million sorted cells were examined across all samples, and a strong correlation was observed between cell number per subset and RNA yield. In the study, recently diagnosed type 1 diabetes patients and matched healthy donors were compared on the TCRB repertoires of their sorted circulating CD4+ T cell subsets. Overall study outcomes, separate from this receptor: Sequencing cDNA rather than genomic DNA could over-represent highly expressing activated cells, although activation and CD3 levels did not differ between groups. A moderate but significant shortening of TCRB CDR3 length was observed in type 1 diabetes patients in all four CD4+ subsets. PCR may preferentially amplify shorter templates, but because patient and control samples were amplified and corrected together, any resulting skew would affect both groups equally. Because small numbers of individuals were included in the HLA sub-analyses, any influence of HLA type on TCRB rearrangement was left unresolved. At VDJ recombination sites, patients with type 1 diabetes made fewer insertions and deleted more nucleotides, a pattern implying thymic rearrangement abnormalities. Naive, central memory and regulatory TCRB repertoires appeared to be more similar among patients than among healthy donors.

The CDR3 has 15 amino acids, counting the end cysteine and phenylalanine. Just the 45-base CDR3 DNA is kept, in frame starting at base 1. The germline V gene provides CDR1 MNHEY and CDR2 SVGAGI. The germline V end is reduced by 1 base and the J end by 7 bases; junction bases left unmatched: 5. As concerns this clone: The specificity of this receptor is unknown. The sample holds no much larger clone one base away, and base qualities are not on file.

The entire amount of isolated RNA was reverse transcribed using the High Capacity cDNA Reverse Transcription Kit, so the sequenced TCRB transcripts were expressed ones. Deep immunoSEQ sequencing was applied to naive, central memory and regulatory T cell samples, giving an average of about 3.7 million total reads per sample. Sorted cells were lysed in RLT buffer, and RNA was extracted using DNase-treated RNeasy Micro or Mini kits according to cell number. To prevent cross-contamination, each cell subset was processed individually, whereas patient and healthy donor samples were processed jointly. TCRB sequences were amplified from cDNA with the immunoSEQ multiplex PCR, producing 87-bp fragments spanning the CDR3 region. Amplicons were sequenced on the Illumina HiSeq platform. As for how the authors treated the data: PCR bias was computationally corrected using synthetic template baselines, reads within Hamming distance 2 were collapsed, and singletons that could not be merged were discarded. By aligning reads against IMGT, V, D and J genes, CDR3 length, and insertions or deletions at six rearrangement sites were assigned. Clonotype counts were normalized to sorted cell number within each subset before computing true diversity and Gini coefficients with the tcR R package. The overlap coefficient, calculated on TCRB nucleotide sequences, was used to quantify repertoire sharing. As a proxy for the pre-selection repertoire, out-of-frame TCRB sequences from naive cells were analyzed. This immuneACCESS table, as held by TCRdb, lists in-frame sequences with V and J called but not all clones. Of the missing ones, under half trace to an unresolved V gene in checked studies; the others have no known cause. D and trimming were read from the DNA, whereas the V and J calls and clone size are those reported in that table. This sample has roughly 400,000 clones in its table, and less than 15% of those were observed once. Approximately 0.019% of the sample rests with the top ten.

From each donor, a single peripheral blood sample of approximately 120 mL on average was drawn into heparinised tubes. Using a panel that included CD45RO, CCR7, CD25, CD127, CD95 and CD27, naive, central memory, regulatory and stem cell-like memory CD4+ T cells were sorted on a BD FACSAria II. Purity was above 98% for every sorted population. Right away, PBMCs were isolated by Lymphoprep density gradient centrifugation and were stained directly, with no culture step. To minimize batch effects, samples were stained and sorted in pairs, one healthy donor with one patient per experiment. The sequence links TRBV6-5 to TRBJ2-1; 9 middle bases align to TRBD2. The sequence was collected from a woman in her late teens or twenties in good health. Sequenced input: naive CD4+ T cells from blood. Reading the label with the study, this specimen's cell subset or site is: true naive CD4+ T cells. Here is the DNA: TGTGCCAGCAGTTACTTGGTAGCGGGAGAAAATGAGCAGTTCTTC. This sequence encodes CASSYLVAGENEQFF.